A single sample gave rise to the 23 T cell receptor beta chains below, sequenced in a study of response to subunit inactivated influenza vaccine. TCRdb ran MiXCR on the RT-PCR reads and lists one entry per CDR3 protein. The table includes hundreds of thousands of distinct CDR3 sequences, approximately 18% detected once. The sample consisted of PBMCs from blood, taken roughly 5 days after vaccination. Receptors originate from a man aged 45-60 years who received an inactivated influenza vaccine.

The chain is built from TRBV7-9 and TRBJ2-3; 14 bases are shared with TRBD2. V lost 4 bases, J lost 4 bases, and 4 bases stayed unmatched. Germline V gene sequence: CDR1 SEHNR, CDR2 FQNEAQ (reference sequence). This CDR3 region has 16 residues. CDR3 nucleotide sequence: TGTGCCAGCAGCTCCGAGGGACTAGCGGGAGCAGATACGCAGTATTTT. Its translation is CASSSEGLAGADTQYF.

This sequence joins TRBV5-1 and TRBJ1-2; 9 bases line up with TRBD1. V shed 0 bases and J 6 bases; nucleotides not matched to a gene: 6. This CDR3 is 15 amino acids long. Germline V CDR1 and CDR2: SGHRS, YFSETQ. The CDR3 spells CASSLDGQGNNGYTF. CDR3 in DNA: TGCGCCAGCAGCTTGGATGGACAGGGGAACAATGGCTACACCTTC.

This clonotype has more than one count but fewer than ten. The V gene is TRBV20-1, the J gene TRBJ2-5, with D tentatively TRBD2 (5 bases). With 6 bases removed from V and 9 bases from J, the gap between germline ends came to 23 bases. The germline CDR1 and CDR2 sequences are DFQATT and SNEGSKA (reference sequence). CDR3 size: 14 residues. DNA of the CDR3: TGCAGTGCCCACTCCTGGACTTCGCTTGGGTCCCAGTACTTC. Protein: CSAHSWTSLGSQYF.

This chain uses TRBV7-2 with TRBJ2-7, with a weak D call TRBD1 (6 bases). The CDR3 consists of 14 residues. V lost 5 bases to trimming and J lost 0 bases, with 11 bases between them. CDR1 SGHTA and CDR2 FQGNSA come from the germline V gene. The CDR3 nucleotides are TGTGCCAGCAGCCGACTGGGGGCCTCCTACGAGCAGTACTTC. Amino acids: CASSRLGASYEQYF. Variable domain in full (rest from reference TRBV7-2 and TRBJ2-7): GAGVSQSPSNKVTEKGKDVELRCDPISGHTALYWYRQSLGQGLEFLIYFQGNSAPDKSGLPSDRFSAERTGGSVSTLTIQRTQQEDSAVYLCASSRLGASYEQYFGPGTRLTVT.

This clonotype was detected a few times. V gene TRBV20-1 combines with J gene TRBJ2-3; D may be TRBD1 (5 bases). V was shortened by 3 bases and J by 2 bases, with 15 bases between the two germline ends. The CDR3 loop spans 15 amino acids. Germline V gene data show CDR1 as DFQATT and CDR2 as SNEGSKA (reference sequence). CDR3 bases: TGCAGTGCTAGGCCTAGGGGTGGAATCACAGATACGCAGTATTTT. It yields the protein CSARPRGGITDTQYF.

This sequence joins TRBV28 and TRBJ2-2; D is undetermined. Germline V gene data show CDR1 as MDHEN and CDR2 as SYDVKM. The CDR3 is 14 residues long. The ends were cut back, 3 bases at V and 1 base at J, with 6 bases in the middle. CDR3 sequence reads: CASSFAGNTGELFF. Here the CDR3 DNA reads TGTGCCAGCAGTTTTGCAGGGAACACCGGGGAGCTGTTTTTT.

This clonotype was counted between two and nine times. The CDR3 DNA follows: TGCGCCAGCAGCCAGGGGAGGACACGGAACACCGGGGAGCTGTTTTTT. It translates to CASSQGRTRNTGELFF. This chain connects TRBV4-1 to TRBJ2-2; possible D gene TRBD2, 6 bases. CDR3 length: 16 amino acids. Germline loops: CDR1 MGHRA, CDR2 YSYEKL. V shed 3 bases and J shed 1 base, with 12 bases lying between them.

This rearrangement joins TRBV25-1 to TRBJ2-2; D possibly uses TRBD1 or TRBD2 (5 bases each). V was clipped by 5 bases and J by 7 bases, with 14 bases between them. The CDR3 has 14 amino acids. Germline V gives CDR1 MGHDK, CDR2 SYGVNS. CDR3 residues: CASSLGTLGGELFF. CDR3 DNA: TGTGCCAGCAGTTTGGGGACCCTGGGCGGGGAGCTGTTTTTT. The full variable domain, completed using reference TRBV25-1 and TRBJ2-2, is EADIYQTPRYLVIGTGKKITLECSQTMGHDKMYWYQQDPGMELHLIHYSYGVNSTEKGDLSSESTVSRIRTEHFPLTLESARPSHTSQYLCASSLGTLGGELFFGEGSRLTVL.

This clonotype has only a few counts. The chain carries TRBV29-1 and TRBJ1-1, with no clear D. CDR1 is SQVTM and CDR2 is ANQGSEA in the germline V gene. CDR3 length: 12 amino acids. V lost 7 bases and J lost 1, with 10 bases in between. The CDR3 DNA follows: TGCAGCGCCTTGACACCGAACACTGAAGCTTTCTTT. This codes for CSALTPNTEAFF.

The rearrangement links TRBV7-9 to TRBJ2-7; D could derive from TRBD1 or TRBD2 (5 bases each). Germline loops: CDR1 SEHNR, CDR2 FQNEAQ (reference sequence). The V end lost 5 bases, the J end lost 3 bases, and 17 bases lay between the germline ends. The CDR3 has 15 residues. CDR3 protein: CASSRDGTMIYEQYF. CDR3 in DNA: TGTGCCAGCAGCCGGGACGGGACCATGATCTACGAGCAGTACTTC.

This clonotype has more than one count but fewer than ten. The V and J genes are TRBV20-1 and TRBJ2-3, with 15 nucleotides matching TRBD2. This CDR3 comprises 16 residues. V was pared by 5 bases and J by 3 bases, with 6 bases of the junction left unmatched. CDR1 is DFQATT and CDR2 is SNEGSKA in the germline V gene (reference sequence). In DNA form, the CDR3 reads TGCAGTGCTCCCGGACTAGCGGGGGGGCCGACAGATACGCAGTATTTT. This encodes CSAPGLAGGPTDTQYF.

The chain links TRBV7-2 to TRBJ2-3; weak D call: TRBD1 (5 bases). Germline V lookup: CDR1 SGHTA, CDR2 FQGNSA. The CDR3 totals 15 residues. V lost 7 bases to trimming and J lost 0 bases, with 14 bases between them. CDR3 bases: TGTGCCAGCACGTGGGGCGGTGCTAGCACAGATACGCAGTATTTT. It translates to CASTWGGASTDTQYF.

This clonotype has a count of ten or more. This rearrangement joins TRBV15 to TRBJ2-7; 10 bases line up with TRBD2. With 9 bases clipped from V and 4 bases from J, the junction kept 6 bases outside the gene matches. The CDR3 runs 13 residues. Germline V gene lookup returns CDR1 LNHNV and CDR2 YYDKDF (reference sequence). The CDR3 spells CATRTSGSYEQYF. Here the CDR3 DNA reads TGTGCCACTCGGACTAGCGGTTCTTACGAGCAGTACTTC.

This clonotype was found a few times. The chain uses TRBV15 and TRBJ2-1, with 7 bases lining up with TRBD2. The V gene end was trimmed by 3 bases and the J gene end by 8 bases; junction bases not matched to a gene: 7. The CDR3 contains 14 residues. Germline loops: CDR1 LNHNV, CDR2 YYDKDF (reference sequence). CDR3: CATSRVAGVDEQFF. CDR3 DNA: TGTGCCACCAGCAGGGTGGCGGGGGTGGATGAGCAGTTCTTC. Supplemented by reference TRBV15 and TRBJ2-1, the full variable domain reads DAMVIQNPRYQVTQFGKPVTLSCSQTLNHNVMYWYQQKSSQAPKLLFHYYDKDFNNEADTPDNFQSRRPNTSFCFLDIRSPGLGDTAMYLCATSRVAGVDEQFFGPGTRLTVL.

Here the CDR3 reads CSATSVWGSSYEQYF. CDR3 in DNA: TGCAGTGCTACTTCTGTATGGGGTAGCTCCTACGAGCAGTACTTC. The chain combines TRBV20-1 with TRBJ2-7, with D hard to call. The germline gives CDR1 DFQATT, CDR2 SNEGSKA (reference sequence). The CDR3 is 15 amino acids. The germline V and J ends were trimmed by 4 bases and 0 bases, with 16 bases remaining between them.

This clonotype has a handful of counts. The J gene is TRBJ2-1, the V gene TRBV28, with a tentative D call TRBD2 (6 bases). Germline V gene data show CDR1 as MDHEN and CDR2 as SYDVKM. This CDR3 has 16 amino acids. V lost 3 bases, J lost 5 bases, and 17 bases lay in between. CDR3: CASSFTGSSSHNEQFF. DNA of the CDR3: TGTGCCAGCAGTTTTACCGGGAGTTCGTCCCACAATGAGCAGTTCTTC.

A few counts support this clonotype. V and J are TRBV5-1 and TRBJ2-7; 9 positions agree with TRBD1. From germline, CDR1 is SGHRS and CDR2 YFSETQ. This CDR3 is built from 17 residues. Losses at the gene ends were 4 bases for V and 2 bases for J; bases not matched to a gene: 13. This CDR3 reads CASSGTGYIISPYEQYF. The CDR3 bases are TGCGCCAGCAGCGGGACAGGGTATATTATTTCGCCCTACGAGCAGTACTTC. The full variable domain, completed using reference TRBV5-1 and TRBJ2-7, is KAGVTQTPRYLIKTRGQQVTLSCSPISGHRSVSWYQQTPGQGLQFLFEYFSETQRNKGNFPGRFSGRQFSNSRSEMNVSTLELGDSALYLCASSGTGYIISPYEQYFGPGTRLTVT.

With regard to this clonotype: The junction and the germline gene differ at one end; a read error may be behind it. V and J are TRBV7-2 and TRBJ1-1, with TRBD1 matching over 7 bases. The V gene's germline CDR1 is SGHTA and CDR2 FQGNSA. The CDR3 consists of 14 residues. The CDR3 loop reads CASSLTGVHTDAFF. In DNA, the CDR3 is TGTGCCAGCAGCTTAACAGGGGTCCACACTGATGCTTTCTTT.

Ten or more counts support this clonotype. The rearrangement links TRBV4-2 to TRBJ2-7; the match to TRBD1 covers 7 bases. CDR1 and CDR2 from the germline V gene are LGHNA and YNFKEQ. Trimming cost V 4 bases and J 1 base; bases outside gene matches: 7. The CDR3 consists of 15 residues. For the CDR3, the DNA is TGTGCCAGCAGCCCTAACAGGGGCGGGTCCTACGAGCAGTACTTC. Amino acids: CASSPNRGGSYEQYF.

Only a few counts were recorded for this clonotype. The chain employs TRBV7-2 and TRBJ2-5; 7 positions agree with TRBD2. Germline CDR1 and CDR2: SGHTA and FQGNSA. CDR3 length equals 15 residues. V lost 3 bases, J lost 2 bases, and 6 bases stayed unmatched. CDR3 coding DNA: TGTGCCAGCAGCTTGAAGGGGACTACACAAGAGACCCAGTACTTC. Translated, it gives CASSLKGTTQETQYF.

With respect to this clonotype: A much more abundant neighbour one base away suggests this may be a read error. The gene calls are TRBV28 and TRBJ1-1; D is possibly TRBD1 (5 bases). Germline lookup yields CDR1 MDHEN and CDR2 SYDVKM. The CDR3 sequence is 14 residues long. The CDR3 region is CASSADRPNAEAFF. The CDR3, as DNA: TGTGCCAGCAGTGCCGACAGACCGAACGCTGAAGCTTTCTTT.

The sample holds a few counts of this clonotype. The chain joins TRBV7-9 to TRBJ2-5; TRBD2 aligns across 11 bases. The germline V gene encodes CDR1 SEHNR and CDR2 FQNEAQ (reference sequence). This CDR3 has 17 residues. V dropped 7 bases and J dropped 5; count of bases not matched to a gene: 15. The DNA for the CDR3 is TGTGCCAGCACCTCAACCGGTAGCGGGAGGGCCCGTGAGACCCAGTACTTC. This gives the protein CASTSTGSGRARETQYF. The full variable domain, in which reference TRBV7-9 and TRBJ2-5 provide the parts outside the CDR3, is DTGVSQNPRHKITKRGQNVTFRCDPISEHNRLYWYRQTLGQGPEFLTYFQNEAQLEKSRLLSDRFSAERPKGSFSTLEIQRTEQGDSAMYLCASTSTGSGRARETQYFGPGTRLLVL.

The J gene is TRBJ2-5, the V gene TRBV6-2 or TRBV6-3; D is uncertain. V dropped 2 bases and J dropped 2 bases, with 9 bases sitting between them. The CDR3 consists of 14 residues. Germline V gives CDR1 MNHEY, CDR2 SVGEGT. This CDR3 reads CASSYAAVQETQYF. The DNA for the CDR3 is TGTGCCAGCAGTTACGCGGCAGTTCAAGAGACCCAGTACTTC.